This T cell receptor beta chain was profiled in a study of Graves' ophthalmopathy and Graves' hyperthyroidism. Study summary: The collection of peripheral blood took place at initial diagnosis, before any treatment.

Each donor who had ophthalmopathy showed moderate-to-severe activity, a CAS of ≥3, a NOSPECS of ≥4, and a duration under 3 months. General study points: Blood samples also showed most expanded thyroid clonotypes exceeding 0.001 frequency.

About this clonotype: Its matching antigen is unknown.

For repertoire sequencing, the TCR beta CDR3 regions were amplified from RNA transcripts. HTBI primers were employed in first-round RT-PCR, then a second-round multiplex PCR followed. From the multiplex PCR reads, TCRdb called clonotypes with MiXCR, one entry per CDR3 protein. The sample yields 740,000 or so distinct CDR3 sequences, roughly 41% seen once. Trimming took 5 bases from V and 5 from J, leaving 14 bases between them. CDR1 and CDR2 (germline): WNHNN, SYGVQD (reference sequence). There are 14 residues in the CDR3. The chain is built from TRBV10-1 and TRBJ2-3; a possible D gene is TRBD1 (5 bases). The sample taken for sequencing was peripheral blood. The clonotype comes from an adult man with Graves' ophthalmopathy. The CDR3 sequence is CASSFSRDKDTQYF. The CDR3 DNA is TGCGCCAGCAGTTTCTCCAGGGATAAAGATACGCAGTATTTT.